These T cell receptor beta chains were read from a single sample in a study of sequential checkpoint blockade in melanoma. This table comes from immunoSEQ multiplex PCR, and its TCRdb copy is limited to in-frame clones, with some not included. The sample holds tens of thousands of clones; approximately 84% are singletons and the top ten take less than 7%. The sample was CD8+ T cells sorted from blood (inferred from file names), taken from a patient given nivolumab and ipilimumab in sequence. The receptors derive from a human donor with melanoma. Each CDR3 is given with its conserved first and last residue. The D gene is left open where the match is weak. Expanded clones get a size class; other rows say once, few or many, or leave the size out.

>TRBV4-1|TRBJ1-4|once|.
CASSQESGAVLGKLFF
TGCGCCAGCAGCCAAGAAAGCGGCGCAGTTCTGGGAAAACTGTTTTTT
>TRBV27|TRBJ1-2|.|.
CASSFGGANYGYTF
TGTGCCAGCAGTTTTGGCGGAGCTAACTATGGCTACACCTTC
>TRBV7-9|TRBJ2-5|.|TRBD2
CASSLVPGGETQYF
TGTGCCAGCAGCTTAGTTCCGGGAGGCGAGACCCAGTACTTC
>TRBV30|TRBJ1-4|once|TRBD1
CAWSEDRANEKLFF
TGTGCCTGGAGCGAAGACAGGGCGAATGAAAAACTGTTTTTT
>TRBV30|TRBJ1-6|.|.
CAWRPPGFTSPLHF
TGTGCCTGGAGACCACCAGGGTTTACCTCACCCCTCCACTTT
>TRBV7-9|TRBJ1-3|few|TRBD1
CASSLDHPGQGGSGNTIYF
TGTGCCAGCAGCTTAGATCATCCGGGACAGGGTGGCTCTGGAAACACCATATATTTT
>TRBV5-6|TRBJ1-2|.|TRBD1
CASSLPPGTVSYGYTF
TGTGCCAGCAGCCTCCCCCCCGGGACAGTCTCTTATGGCTACACCTTC
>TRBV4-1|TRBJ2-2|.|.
CASSLANTGELFF
TGCGCCAGCAGCCTCGCGAACACCGGGGAGCTGTTTTTT
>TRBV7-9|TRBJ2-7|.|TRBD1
CASSSPGGAYEQYF
TGTGCCAGCAGCTCACCAGGGGGTGCCTACGAGCAGTACTTC
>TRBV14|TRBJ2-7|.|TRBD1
CASSLPTGTGAAYEQYF
TGTGCCAGCAGCCTTCCTACCGGGACAGGGGCGGCATACGAGCAGTACTTC
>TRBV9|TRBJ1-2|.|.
CASSVTGAGEGYGYTF
TGTGCCAGCAGCGTAACGGGGGCGGGGGAGGGCTATGGCTACACCTTC
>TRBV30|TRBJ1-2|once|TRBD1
CAWSDGQGNKDGYTF
TGTGCCTGGAGTGACGGACAGGGAAACAAGGATGGCTACACCTTC
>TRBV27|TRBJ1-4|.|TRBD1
CASSFLGQHNEKLFF
TGTGCCAGCAGTTTTTTGGGACAGCATAATGAAAAACTGTTTTTT
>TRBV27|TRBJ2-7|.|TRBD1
CASSLSGDSPYEQYF
TGTGCCAGCAGTTTATCGGGGGACAGTCCCTACGAGCAGTACTTC
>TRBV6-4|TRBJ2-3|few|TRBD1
CASSPTGDTDTQYF
TGTGCCAGCAGTCCGACAGGGGACACAGATACGCAGTATTTT
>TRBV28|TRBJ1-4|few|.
CASSSRGPVTNEKLFF
TGTGCCAGCAGTTCCAGAGGGCCAGTAACTAATGAAAAACTGTTTTTT
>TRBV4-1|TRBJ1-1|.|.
CASSQVEGAEAFF
TGCGCCAGCAGCCAAGTCGAAGGGGCTGAAGCTTTCTTT
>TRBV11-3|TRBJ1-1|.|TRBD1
CASSSGGTEAFF
TGTGCCAGCAGCTCAGGGGGCACTGAAGCTTTCTTT
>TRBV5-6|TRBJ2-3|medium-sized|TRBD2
CASSSLRLAGDTDTQYF
TGTGCCAGCAGCTCCCTGAGACTAGCGGGGGATACAGATACGCAGTATTTT
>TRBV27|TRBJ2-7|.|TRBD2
CASSSGGFYEQYF
TGTGCCAGCAGTTCCGGGGGGTTCTACGAGCAGTACTTC
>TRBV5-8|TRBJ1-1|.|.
CASSSRGNRVGVNTEAFF
TGTGCCAGCAGCTCGAGGGGGAACAGGGTCGGGGTGAACACTGAAGCTTTCTTT
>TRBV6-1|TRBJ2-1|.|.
CASSALLAEQFF
TGTGCCAGCAGTGCACTTCTAGCTGAGCAGTTCTTC
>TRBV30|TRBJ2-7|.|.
CAWSVDSPRSYEQYF
TGTGCCTGGAGTGTCGATAGTCCTAGATCCTACGAGCAGTACTTC
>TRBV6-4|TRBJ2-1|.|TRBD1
CASSSGQYNEQFF
TGTGCCAGCAGCTCGGGACAGTACAATGAGCAGTTCTTC
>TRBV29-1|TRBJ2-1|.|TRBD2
CSVGLALGEQFF
TGCAGCGTCGGACTAGCATTGGGTGAGCAGTTCTTC
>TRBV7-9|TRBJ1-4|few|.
CASNGGNDEKLFF
TGTGCCAGCAATGGGGGGAACGATGAAAAACTGTTTTTT
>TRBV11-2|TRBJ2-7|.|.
CASSHIVLSSYEQYF
TGTGCCAGCAGCCATATTGTCCTAAGCTCCTACGAGCAGTACTTC
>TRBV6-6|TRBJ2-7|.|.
CASSYTLSSYEQYF
TGTGCCAGCAGTTACACCCTTAGTTCCTACGAGCAGTACTTC
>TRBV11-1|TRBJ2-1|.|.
CASSLQDNEQFF
TGTGCCAGCAGCTTACAGGACAATGAGCAGTTCTTC
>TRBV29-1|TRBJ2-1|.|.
CSVEPGNEQFF
TGCAGCGTTGAACCAGGAAATGAGCAGTTCTTC
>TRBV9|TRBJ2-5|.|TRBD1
CASSVDGQGMVETQYF
TGTGCCAGCAGCGTAGACGGACAGGGGATGGTAGAGACCCAGTACTTC
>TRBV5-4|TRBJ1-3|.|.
CASSFSGNTIYF
TGTGCCAGCAGCTTTTCAGGAAACACCATATATTTT
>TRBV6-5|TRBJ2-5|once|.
CASSYSGGGETQYF
TGTGCCAGCAGTTACTCCGGGGGAGGAGAGACCCAGTACTTC
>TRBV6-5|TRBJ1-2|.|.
CASSYSGLLFYGYTF
TGTGCCAGCAGTTACTCGGGACTCCTGTTCTATGGCTACACCTTC
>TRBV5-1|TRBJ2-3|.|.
CASSLAKLEFGDTQYF
TGCGCCAGCAGCTTGGCAAAACTAGAGTTTGGGGATACGCAGTATTTT
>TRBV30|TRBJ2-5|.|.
CAWSELGRTQYF
TGTGCCTGGAGTGAACTAGGACGGACCCAGTACTTC
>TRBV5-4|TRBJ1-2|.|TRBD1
CASSLWGTGTVNGYTF
TGTGCCAGCAGCTTGTGGGGGACAGGGACAGTGAATGGCTACACCTTC
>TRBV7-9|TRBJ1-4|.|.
CASSPQGKWEKLFF
TGTGCCAGCAGCCCGCAGGGGAAGTGGGAAAAACTGTTTTTT
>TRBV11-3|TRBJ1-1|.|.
CASSLEGGTNGNTEAFF
TGTGCCAGCAGCTTAGAAGGAGGGACTAACGGGAACACTGAAGCTTTCTTT
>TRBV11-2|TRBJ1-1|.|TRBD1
CASSNPTGMNTEAFF
TGTGCCAGCAGCAACCCGACAGGGATGAACACTGAAGCTTTCTTT
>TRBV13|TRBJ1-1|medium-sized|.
CASSLKQGIGGEAFF
TGTGCCAGCAGCTTGAAACAGGGCATCGGGGGGGAAGCTTTCTTT
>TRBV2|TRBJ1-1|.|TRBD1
CASTRTGVNTEAFF
TGTGCCAGCACCCGAACAGGGGTGAACACTGAAGCTTTCTTT
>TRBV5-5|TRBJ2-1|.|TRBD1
CASSFTGGSYNEQFF
TGTGCCAGCAGCTTTACAGGGGGCTCCTACAATGAGCAGTTCTTC
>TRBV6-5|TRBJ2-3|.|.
CASRSRGDTQYF
TGTGCCAGCAGGTCACGGGGAGATACGCAGTATTTT
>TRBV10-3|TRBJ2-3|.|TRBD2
CAIGGLAEFSTDTQYF
TGTGCCATCGGCGGACTAGCGGAGTTTAGCACAGATACGCAGTATTTT
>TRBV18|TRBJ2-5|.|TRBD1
CASSEARDRWETQYF
TGTGCCAGCTCAGAGGCCCGGGACAGGTGGGAGACCCAGTACTTC
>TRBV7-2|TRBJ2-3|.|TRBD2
CASSFEGRVRPDTQYF
TGTGCCAGCAGCTTCGAGGGGAGGGTTAGGCCAGATACGCAGTATTTT
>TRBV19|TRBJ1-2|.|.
CASSPAGGYGYTF
TGTGCCAGTAGTCCGGCGGGGGGGTATGGCTACACCTTC
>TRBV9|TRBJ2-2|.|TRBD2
CASSHALMREVASTGELFF
TGTGCCAGCAGCCATGCTCTAATGCGGGAGGTTGCGAGCACCGGGGAGCTGTTTTTT
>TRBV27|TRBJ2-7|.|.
CASSLSGAYEQYF
TGTGCCAGCAGTTTATCGGGGGCATACGAGCAGTACTTC
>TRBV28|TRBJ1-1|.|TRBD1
CASRTGFEAFF
TGTGCCAGCAGGACAGGGTTTGAAGCTTTCTTT
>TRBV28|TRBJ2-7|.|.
CASTRRRQPYEQYF
TGTGCCAGCACGCGGCGACGGCAGCCCTACGAGCAGTACTTC
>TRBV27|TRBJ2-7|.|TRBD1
CASSPWTGWNEQYF
TGTGCCAGCAGTCCATGGACAGGGTGGAACGAGCAGTACTTC
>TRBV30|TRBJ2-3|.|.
CAWAGARDTQYF
TGTGCCTGGGCGGGGGCGCGAGATACGCAGTATTTT
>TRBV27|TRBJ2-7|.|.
CASSLTSEGESYEQYF
TGTGCCAGCAGTTTAACGTCTGAAGGGGAATCCTACGAGCAGTACTTC
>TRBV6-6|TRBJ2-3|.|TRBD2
CASSYSGLAIDTQYF
TGTGCCAGCAGTTACTCGGGACTAGCCATAGATACGCAGTATTTT
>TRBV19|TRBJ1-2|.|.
CASTQGGLGYTF
TGTGCCAGTACCCAAGGGGGTCTCGGCTACACCTTC
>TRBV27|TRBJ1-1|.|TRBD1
CASRDRAFVHTEAFF
TGTGCCAGTCGGGACAGGGCGTTTGTGCACACTGAAGCTTTCTTT
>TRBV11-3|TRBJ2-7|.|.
CASSSSGTEQYF
TGTGCCAGCAGCTCCTCAGGAACCGAGCAGTACTTC